This TCR beta chain was captured in a study of T cells after yellow fever vaccination. Whole-study findings and limits: Most clones from primary vaccination resurfaced after the booster (under 97% CD4, around 90% CD8).

The V end was cut by 0 bases, the J end by 0 bases, with 12 bases between. The CDR3 has 16 residues. From germline, CDR1 is SGHRS and CDR2 YFSETQ. 5'RACE template switching added a universal primer site and UMIs to TCR cDNA. In TCRdb, the 5' RACE reads were re-called with MiXCR into one record per CDR3 protein. The table records 250,000 to 350,000 distinct CDR3 sequences, around 7.3% of them present only once. This clonotype was picked up a small number of times. Its antigen is still unknown. This sequence joins TRBV5-1 and TRBJ1-2; unclear D gene. The sequences come from PBMCs, collected roughly 45 days after the first yellow fever vaccination. This receptor was taken from a man between 18 and 35 years old who received the YFV17D yellow fever vaccine. The CDR3 is CASSLAGGRANYGYTF. DNA for the CDR3: TGCGCCAGCAGCTTGGCCGGAGGGAGGGCTAACTATGGCTACACCTTC.